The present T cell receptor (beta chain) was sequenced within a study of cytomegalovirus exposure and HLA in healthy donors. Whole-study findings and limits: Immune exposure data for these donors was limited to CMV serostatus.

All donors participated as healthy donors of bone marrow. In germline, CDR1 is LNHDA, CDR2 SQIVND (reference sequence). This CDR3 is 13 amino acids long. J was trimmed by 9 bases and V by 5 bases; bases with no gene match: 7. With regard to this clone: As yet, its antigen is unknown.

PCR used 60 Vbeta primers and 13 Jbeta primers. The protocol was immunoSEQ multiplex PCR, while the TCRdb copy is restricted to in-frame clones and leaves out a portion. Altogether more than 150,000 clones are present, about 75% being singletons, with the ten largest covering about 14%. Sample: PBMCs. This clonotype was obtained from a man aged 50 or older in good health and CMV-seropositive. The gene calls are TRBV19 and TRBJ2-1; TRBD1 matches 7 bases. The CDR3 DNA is TGTGCCAGTAGTCTTGGGACAGAGAGTGAGCAGTTCTTC. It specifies CASSLGTESEQFF.